The sample holds a few counts of the clone carrying this T cell receptor (beta chain). Its target is unknown. CDR3 length: 14 amino acids. V was cut by 1 base and J by 4 bases, with 10 bases left in between. The germline CDR1 and CDR2 sequences are SGHTA and FQGNSA. The data belong to a study of cytomegalovirus exposure and HLA in healthy donors. General study results and limits: Solely CMV serostatus was available to characterize immune exposure. The study designated 150 to 200 TCR beta chains cytomegalovirus-associated. According to a later analysis, donors in an Asian-associated ancestry cluster reportedly had fewer N-insertions than the roughly 720-donor mean. A few chains tied to CMV proved CMV antigen-specific in vitro.

This PCR relied on a set of 60 Vbeta primers and 13 Jbeta primers. The repertoire was sequenced with immunoSEQ multiplex PCR; TCRdb's copy has only in-frame clones and lacks some. The sample yields fewer than 250,000 clones, around 75% seen once. Sequenced input: PBMCs. The chain employs TRBV7-2 and TRBJ1-2; the D gene is possibly TRBD1 (6 bases). The clonotype comes from a woman under 40 in good health and CMV-seronegative. This CDR3 reads CASSLDGQLYGYTF. Written as DNA, the CDR3 is TGTGCCAGCAGCTTAGATGGACAGCTCTATGGCTACACCTTC.